This is a list of T cell receptor beta chains from one sample in a study of identical twins. TCRdb re-called the 5' RACE reads through MiXCR, storing one row per CDR3 protein. The sample lists more than 600,000 distinct CDR3 sequences; roughly 18% were seen once. These data also featured in a second study, about T cells expressing NK-cell markers.

The sequenced sample was PBMCs. The receptors shown here come from a woman aged 18-29 years in good health. Both conserved end residues are part of each CDR3. A D gene is named only where the DNA matches it firmly. A row's size may be missing; if present it is once, few, many or a size class.

clone_size: NA
v_call: TRBV12-3/TRBV12-4
j_call: TRBJ2-4
d_call: NA
cdr3_aa: CASTQGGGNIQYF
cdr3_nt: TGTGCCAGCACCCAGGGGGGGGGAAACATTCAGTACTTC

clone_size: many
v_call: TRBV6-1
j_call: TRBJ2-2
d_call: TRBD2
cdr3_aa: CASSTGGAGELFF
cdr3_nt: TGTGCCAGCAGTACGGGGGGGGCCGGGGAGCTGTTTTTT

clone_size: NA
v_call: TRBV5-1
j_call: TRBJ2-7
d_call: NA
cdr3_aa: CASSLALGDATYEQYF
cdr3_nt: TGCGCCAGCAGCTTGGCCCTCGGAGATGCCACCTACGAGCAGTACTTC

clone_size: NA
v_call: TRBV20-1
j_call: TRBJ2-3
d_call: NA
cdr3_aa: CSARGFTDTQYF
cdr3_nt: TGCAGTGCACGTGGGTTTACGGATACGCAGTATTTT

clone_size: NA
v_call: TRBV7-9
j_call: TRBJ2-7
d_call: TRBD2
cdr3_aa: CASSLGLAGVLSYEQYF
cdr3_nt: TGTGCCAGCAGCTTGGGACTAGCGGGTGTACTCTCCTACGAGCAGTACTTC

clone_size: NA
v_call: TRBV29-1
j_call: TRBJ1-1
d_call: NA
cdr3_aa: CSERLNTEAFF
cdr3_nt: TGCAGCGAGAGGTTGAACACTGAAGCTTTCTTT

clone_size: NA
v_call: TRBV5-1
j_call: TRBJ2-5
d_call: NA
cdr3_aa: CASSLEGREETQYF
cdr3_nt: TGCGCCAGCAGCCTGGAGGGGCGCGAAGAGACCCAGTACTTC

clone_size: NA
v_call: TRBV20-1
j_call: TRBJ2-2
d_call: NA
cdr3_aa: CSASGLTNTGELFF
cdr3_nt: TGCAGTGCTAGCGGCCTCACGAACACCGGGGAGCTGTTTTTT

clone_size: many
v_call: TRBV20-1
j_call: TRBJ2-2
d_call: TRBD2
cdr3_aa: CSARPPGLANTGELFF
cdr3_nt: TGCAGTGCTAGGCCTCCAGGACTAGCAAACACCGGGGAGCTGTTTTTT

clone_size: NA
v_call: TRBV20-1
j_call: TRBJ2-7
d_call: TRBD1
cdr3_aa: CSAARQGGGDEQYF
cdr3_nt: TGCAGTGCCGCAAGACAGGGCGGTGGAGACGAGCAGTACTTC

clone_size: NA
v_call: TRBV6-5
j_call: TRBJ1-2
d_call: NA
cdr3_aa: CASSYDQGFGYTF
cdr3_nt: TGTGCCAGCAGTTACGACCAGGGGTTTGGCTACACCTTC

clone_size: once
v_call: TRBV6-1
j_call: TRBJ2-4
d_call: TRBD1
cdr3_aa: CASSPTGEDIQYF
cdr3_nt: TGTGCCAGCAGTCCGACAGGGGAGGACATTCAGTACTTC

clone_size: NA
v_call: TRBV29-1
j_call: TRBJ1-1
d_call: NA
cdr3_aa: CSVERQETEAFF
cdr3_nt: TGCAGCGTCGAACGACAGGAGACTGAAGCTTTCTTT

clone_size: few
v_call: TRBV5-1
j_call: TRBJ1-6
d_call: NA
cdr3_aa: CASSLASDEYSPLHF
cdr3_nt: TGCGCCAGCAGCTTGGCTTCGGACGAATATTCACCCCTCCACTTT

clone_size: NA
v_call: TRBV3-1
j_call: TRBJ2-5
d_call: TRBD1
cdr3_aa: CASSPHPGQGAKETQYF
cdr3_nt: TGTGCCAGCAGCCCACATCCTGGACAGGGCGCTAAAGAGACCCAGTACTTC

clone_size: few
v_call: TRBV6-5
j_call: TRBJ2-1
d_call: TRBD2
cdr3_aa: CASSLLGGLAVYNEQFF
cdr3_nt: TGTGCCAGCAGTCTCCTCGGCGGGCTAGCGGTCTACAATGAGCAGTTCTTC

clone_size: few
v_call: TRBV29-1
j_call: TRBJ2-1
d_call: TRBD1
cdr3_aa: CSLRAGGARNEQFF
cdr3_nt: TGCAGCCTAAGGGCAGGGGGCGCTCGAAATGAGCAGTTCTTC

clone_size: few
v_call: TRBV9
j_call: TRBJ2-3
d_call: TRBD2
cdr3_aa: CASTYLDGLATDTQYF
cdr3_nt: TGTGCCAGCACCTACTTAGACGGACTAGCGACAGATACGCAGTATTTT

clone_size: NA
v_call: TRBV12-3/TRBV12-4
j_call: TRBJ2-7
d_call: NA
cdr3_aa: CASSFEDSVDYEQYF
cdr3_nt: TGTGCCAGCAGTTTCGAGGACAGCGTAGACTACGAGCAGTACTTC

clone_size: few
v_call: TRBV2
j_call: TRBJ2-3
d_call: NA
cdr3_aa: CASSLTRGEDTQYF
cdr3_nt: TGTGCCAGCAGCCTGACTAGGGGGGAAGATACGCAGTATTTT

clone_size: few
v_call: TRBV4-3
j_call: TRBJ2-3
d_call: TRBD1
cdr3_aa: CASSQDNFGQGYSTDTQYF
cdr3_nt: TGCGCCAGCAGCCAAGATAACTTCGGACAGGGGTATAGCACAGATACGCAGTATTTT

clone_size: NA
v_call: TRBV20-1
j_call: TRBJ1-1
d_call: TRBD1
cdr3_aa: CSAQTGLAEAFF
cdr3_nt: TGCAGTGCGCAGACAGGGCTCGCTGAAGCTTTCTTT

clone_size: few
v_call: TRBV7-2
j_call: TRBJ2-2
d_call: TRBD1
cdr3_aa: CASRGTGGITGELFF
cdr3_nt: TGTGCCAGCAGGGGGACAGGGGGTATTACCGGGGAGCTGTTTTTT

clone_size: NA
v_call: TRBV20-1
j_call: TRBJ2-3
d_call: NA
cdr3_aa: CSAISPGQGTDTQYF
cdr3_nt: TGCAGTGCTATCTCCCCGGGACAAGGCACAGATACGCAGTATTTT

clone_size: many
v_call: TRBV27
j_call: TRBJ2-1
d_call: NA
cdr3_aa: CASSLLGLGRNEQFF
cdr3_nt: TGTGCCAGCAGTCTACTCGGACTGGGCCGAAATGAGCAGTTCTTC

clone_size: many
v_call: TRBV20-1
j_call: TRBJ1-3
d_call: NA
cdr3_aa: CSASNRGDGNTIYF
cdr3_nt: TGCAGTGCTAGTAACCGAGGGGATGGAAACACCATATATTTT

clone_size: NA
v_call: TRBV29-1
j_call: TRBJ1-3
d_call: TRBD1
cdr3_aa: CSVRQGLSPNYF
cdr3_nt: TGCAGCGTTAGACAGGGGCTCTCCCCGAATTACTTT

clone_size: NA
v_call: TRBV20-1
j_call: TRBJ2-1
d_call: TRBD2
cdr3_aa: CSSRSGGAFDEQFF
cdr3_nt: TGCAGTTCGAGGAGCGGGGGGGCCTTCGATGAGCAGTTCTTC

clone_size: few
v_call: TRBV6-2/TRBV6-3
j_call: TRBJ2-2
d_call: NA
cdr3_aa: CASSYSIGRGNTGELFF
cdr3_nt: TGTGCCAGCAGTTACTCGATTGGAAGAGGGAACACCGGGGAGCTGTTTTTT

clone_size: few
v_call: TRBV9
j_call: TRBJ1-1
d_call: TRBD1
cdr3_aa: CASSDKTGLNTEAFF
cdr3_nt: TGTGCCAGCAGCGACAAGACAGGGTTGAACACTGAAGCTTTCTTT

clone_size: few
v_call: TRBV9
j_call: TRBJ1-3
d_call: NA
cdr3_aa: CASSVGGTGNTIYF
cdr3_nt: TGTGCCAGCAGCGTAGGAGGGACTGGAAACACCATATATTTT

clone_size: NA
v_call: TRBV10-3
j_call: TRBJ2-7
d_call: TRBD1
cdr3_aa: CATRGTGGYEQYF
cdr3_nt: TGTGCCACCAGGGGGACAGGGGGCTACGAGCAGTACTTC

clone_size: NA
v_call: TRBV5-1
j_call: TRBJ2-3
d_call: TRBD2
cdr3_aa: CDSSLGRGGRDTQYF
cdr3_nt: TGCGACAGCAGCTTGGGGCGGGGGGGCCGAGATACGCAGTATTTT